One sample yielded the 6 T cell receptor beta chains listed below, sequenced in a study of early T cells in non-severe SARS-CoV-2 infection. TCRdb re-called the 5' RACE reads through MiXCR, storing one row per CDR3 protein. The sample includes tens of thousands of distinct CDR3 sequences, about 9.3% of them seen just once. Sequencing was carried out using whole blood. Source of these receptors: an adult who was a healthcare worker with PCR-confirmed SARS-CoV-2 infection or an uninfected control (not recorded which).

V is TRBV25-1 and J is TRBJ2-3; D might be TRBD2 (7 bases). This CDR3 has 16 amino acids. Between the trimmed V and J ends, which lost 1 base and 4 bases, there was a span of 15 bases. In germline, CDR1 is MGHDK, CDR2 SYGVNS. The CDR3: CASSEFGGGASDTQYF. The CDR3 nucleotides read TGTGCCAGCAGTGAATTTGGAGGGGGGGCGTCAGATACGCAGTATTTT.

CDR3 residues: CASSQGRSLAAVSSYEQYF. The CDR3 DNA reads as TGTGCCAGCAGCCAGGGCAGATCTTTAGCGGCAGTGAGCTCCTACGAGCAGTACTTC. This rearrangement joins TRBV4-2 to TRBJ2-7, with D possibly TRBD2 on 6 matching bases. Per germline, CDR1 LGHNA and CDR2 YNFKEQ. The V and J ends lost 3 bases and 0 bases respectively, with 24 bases between them. This CDR3 comprises 19 residues.

This clonotype has ten or more counts. The V and J genes are TRBV15 and TRBJ2-3; D gene ambiguous. Germline V gene data show CDR1 as LNHNV and CDR2 as YYDKDF (reference sequence). V was pared by 1 base and J by 1 base, with 6 bases between. The CDR3 is made up of 14 amino acids. The DNA for the CDR3 is TGTGCCACCAGCAGAGCTGGGGGCACAGATACGCAGTATTTT. It encodes CATSRAGGTDTQYF.

This clonotype has a handful of counts. V usage is TRBV10-3 and J usage is TRBJ1-2; D might be TRBD1 (5 bases). Trimming took off 5 bases at V and 4 bases at J, with 11 bases between the two ends. This CDR3 is built from 13 residues. Germline CDR1 reads ENHRY; CDR2 reads SYGVKD. The CDR3 DNA is TGTGCCATCAGTAAGGACACGGGCTATGGCTACACCTTC. It encodes CAISKDTGYGYTF.

This clonotype was counted a few times. The V gene is TRBV20-1, the J gene TRBJ2-7, with 7 bases lining up with TRBD2. The germline V gene has CDR1 DFQATT and CDR2 SNEGSKA (reference sequence). V trimming: 3 bases; J trimming: 6 bases; junction bases outside the gene matches: 11. CDR3 length equals 14 residues. For the CDR3, the DNA is TGCAGTGCTAGTCAGCGGGGTACCGGGGGCGAGCAGTACTTC. The encoded protein is CSASQRGTGGEQYF.

This clonotype was seen a few times. In nucleotides, the CDR3 is TGCGCCAGCAGCCCCGACCCGTGGGCTGGCGCTGAAGCTTTCTTT. It is translated as CASSPDPWAGAEAFF. The chain has TRBV5-1 and TRBJ1-1; D not certain. V was clipped by 4 bases and J by 6 bases, with 19 bases between them. Looked up from germline, CDR1 is SGHRS and CDR2 is YFSETQ. This CDR3 spans 15 amino acids.